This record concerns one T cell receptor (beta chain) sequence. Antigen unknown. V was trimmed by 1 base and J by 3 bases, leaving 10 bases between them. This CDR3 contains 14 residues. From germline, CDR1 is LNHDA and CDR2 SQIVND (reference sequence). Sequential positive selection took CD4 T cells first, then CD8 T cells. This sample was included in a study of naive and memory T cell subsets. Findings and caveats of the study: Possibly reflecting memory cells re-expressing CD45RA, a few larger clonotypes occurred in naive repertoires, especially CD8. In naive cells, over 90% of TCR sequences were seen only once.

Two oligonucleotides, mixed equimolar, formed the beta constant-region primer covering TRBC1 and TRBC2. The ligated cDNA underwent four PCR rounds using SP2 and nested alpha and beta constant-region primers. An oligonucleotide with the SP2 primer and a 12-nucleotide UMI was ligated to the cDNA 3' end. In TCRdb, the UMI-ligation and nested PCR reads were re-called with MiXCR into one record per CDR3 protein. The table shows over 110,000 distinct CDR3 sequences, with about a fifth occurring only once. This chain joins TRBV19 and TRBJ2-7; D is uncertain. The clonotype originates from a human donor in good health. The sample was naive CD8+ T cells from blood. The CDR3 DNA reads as TGTGCCAGTAGTATAGTTGGCGGATACTACGAGCAGTACTTC. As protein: CASSIVGGYYEQYF.